A selection of T cell receptor beta chains follows, all from one sample in a study of blood T cell repertoires in COVID-19. The protocol was immunoSEQ multiplex PCR, while the TCRdb copy is restricted to in-frame clones and leaves out a portion. The sample yields about 430,000 clones, more than 70% seen once. The sequencing input was PBMCs or T cells enriched from blood (not recorded which). The receptors were sampled from a woman aged 18-29 years who had been exposed to COVID-19. CDR3s include the opening cysteine and the closing phenylalanine or tryptophan. D genes are given only for firm matches. Clone size is not always given. Where it is, it says once, few, many or a class for expanded clones.

v_gene	j_gene	abundance	d_gene	CDR3nt	CDR3aa
TRBV27	TRBJ2-1	.	TRBD2	TGTGCCAGCAGGGTTAGCGGGAGGGCCATCTCCTACAATGAGCAGTTCTTC	CASRVSGRAISYNEQFF
TRBV5-4	TRBJ1-1	.	.	TGTGCCAGCAGCGTATTTGGTCAGGGAAACACTGAAGCTTTCTTT	CASSVFGQGNTEAFF
TRBV28	TRBJ1-1	.	.	TGTGCCAGCACCCCACTTGGGGGAGGGAACACTGAAGCTTTCTTT	CASTPLGGGNTEAFF
TRBV20-1	TRBJ1-1	.	TRBD1	TGCAGTGCTCGCAGGGACAGTGAAGCTTTCTTT	CSARRDSEAFF
TRBV7-9	TRBJ2-2	.	.	TGTGCCAGCAGGGCTGGGCCCGGGGACACCGGGGAGCTGTTTTTT	CASRAGPGDTGELFF
TRBV4-1	TRBJ2-1	once	TRBD2	TGCGCCAGCAGCCAAGACCTTAGCGGGGGGGCCGTAAATGAGCAGTTCTTC	CASSQDLSGGAVNEQFF
TRBV5-1	TRBJ2-6	.	TRBD1	TGCGCCAGCAGCTTGGGGGACAGAGTCCCCAACGTCCTGACTTTC	CASSLGDRVPNVLTF
TRBV18	TRBJ1-1	.	.	TGTGCCAGCTCACCACGCACGGCCCCTAGCTTAGAAGCTTTCTTT	CASSPRTAPSLEAFF
TRBV4-3	TRBJ2-1	.	TRBD1	TGCGCCAGCAGCCCCGACAGGGTAACGCGCGGTGGTGAGCAGTTCTTC	CASSPDRVTRGGEQFF
TRBV19	TRBJ1-5	.	.	TGTGCCAGTACAGGGAGGGCTTATAGCAATCAGCCCCAGCATTTT	CASTGRAYSNQPQHF
TRBV7-3	TRBJ2-3	.	.	TGTGCCAGCAGCTCAATGGGAGGCACAGATACGCAGTATTTT	CASSSMGGTDTQYF
TRBV11-2	TRBJ2-1	few	TRBD2	TGTGCCAGCAGCTTAGATACGGGGACTAGCGGGAGCGGACCCAATGAGCAGTTCTTC	CASSLDTGTSGSGPNEQFF
TRBV20-1	TRBJ1-2	.	.	TGCAGTGCTAGTTTTGTGACAAGGGAGACCTATGGCTACACCTTC	CSASFVTRETYGYTF
TRBV25-1	TRBJ1-1	.	.	TGTGCCAGCAGTGGCCCTGGGCACACTGAAGCTTTCTTT	CASSGPGHTEAFF
TRBV12-3/TRBV12-4	TRBJ1-1	.	.	TGTGCCAGCAGTTCCGGGACACCTTTGGAAGCTTTCTTT	CASSSGTPLEAFF
TRBV11-3	TRBJ2-5	.	.	TGTGCCAGCAGCTCAGGAGATGCCCAGGGAGAGACCCAGTACTTC	CASSSGDAQGETQYF
TRBV6-5	TRBJ2-3	.	TRBD2	TGTGCCAGCAGTTATGATCTAGCGGGGTCCACAGATACGCAGTATTTT	CASSYDLAGSTDTQYF
TRBV7-8	TRBJ2-7	.	.	TGTGCCAGCAGCCATTTTGGGACACTCTACGAGCAGTACTTC	CASSHFGTLYEQYF
TRBV4-3	TRBJ2-3	.	TRBD2	TGCGCCAGCAGCCAAGATCGGGGGGCTAGCGGGGGAGGGACAGATACGCAGTATTTT	CASSQDRGASGGGTDTQYF
TRBV27	TRBJ2-7	.	TRBD1	TGTGCCAGCAGTTACGGGACAGCCTACGAGCAGTACTTC	CASSYGTAYEQYF
TRBV2	TRBJ2-7	.	TRBD2	TGTGCCAGCAGTGGGGGACTAGCTTACGAGCAGTACTTC	CASSGGLAYEQYF
TRBV7-6	TRBJ1-2	few	.	TGTGCCAGCAGCTTACGCGGGGATGGCTACACCTTC	CASSLRGDGYTF
TRBV7-8	TRBJ2-5	.	TRBD1	TGTGCCATTACGCGACAGGGGCGAGAGACCCAGTACTTC	CAITRQGRETQYF
TRBV29-1	TRBJ2-2	once	TRBD1	TGCAGCGTTGAAGTGGATAGGGGGCTAGGCGGGGAGCTGTTTTTT	CSVEVDRGLGGELFF
TRBV3-1/TRBV3-2	TRBJ2-1	.	.	TGTGCCAGCAGCCAACCTCACAGATCCAATGAGCAGTTCTTC	CASSQPHRSNEQFF
TRBV7-9	TRBJ2-2	.	TRBD1	TGTGCCAGCAGCTCCTTACAGGGGGCGGACGGGGAGCTGTTTTTT	CASSSLQGADGELFF
TRBV9	TRBJ2-7	.	.	TGTGCCAGCAGCGTAGCGGCAGGCGCCTACGAGCAGTACTTC	CASSVAAGAYEQYF
TRBV5-1	TRBJ2-1	.	TRBD1	TGCGCCAGCAGCCCGGAGAGGACAGGGGCCTACAATGAGCAGTTCTTC	CASSPERTGAYNEQFF
TRBV28	TRBJ1-2	.	.	TGTGCCAGCAGTGCCCTTTCGGTTGGCTACACCTTC	CASSALSVGYTF
TRBV20-1	TRBJ2-7	.	.	TGCAGTGCCAGTAGCGGATATTACTACGAGCAGTACTTC	CSASSGYYYEQYF
TRBV25-1	TRBJ2-7	few	.	TGTGCCAGCGCACTATACTACGAGCAGTACTTC	CASALYYEQYF
TRBV15	TRBJ2-7	once	.	TGTGCCACAGCGGAGGGGATTGTCTACGAGCAGTACTTC	CATAEGIVYEQYF
TRBV19	TRBJ2-7	.	TRBD2	TGTGCCAGTAGTCGACTAGCGGGGTCAAGCTACGAGCAGTACTTC	CASSRLAGSSYEQYF
TRBV7-2	TRBJ2-3	.	.	TGTGCCAGCAGCGGACAGCTCTCCGGCACAGATACGCAGTATTTT	CASSGQLSGTDTQYF
TRBV27	TRBJ2-1	.	.	TGTGCCAGCAGTTTATCGTCCCCCACCGAGTCGTCCTACAATGAGCAGTTCTTC	CASSLSSPTESSYNEQFF
TRBV7-8	TRBJ1-5	.	.	TGTGCCAGCAGCCTGGGGATTGGTAGGGGTCAGCCCCAGCATTTT	CASSLGIGRGQPQHF
TRBV2	TRBJ2-5	.	.	TGTGCCAGCAGTGAATTGTTCGGGTGGAGGGTGACCCAGTACTTC	CASSELFGWRVTQYF
TRBV24-1	TRBJ2-1	.	.	TGTGCCACCAGTGTCCGGGTCCCCAACAATGAGCAGTTCTTC	CATSVRVPNNEQFF
TRBV7-6	TRBJ2-7	.	.	TGTGCCAGCAGCTTAGCTTCCGACGGGGTCGAGCAGTACTTC	CASSLASDGVEQYF
TRBV29-1	TRBJ2-5	.	.	TGCAGCGTTGAACTCCCTAGCGCTAGCCTACAGACCCAGTACTTC	CSVELPSASLQTQYF
TRBV28	TRBJ1-4	.	.	TGTGCCAGTACAGATTCCTATGAAAAACTGTTTTTT	CASTDSYEKLFF